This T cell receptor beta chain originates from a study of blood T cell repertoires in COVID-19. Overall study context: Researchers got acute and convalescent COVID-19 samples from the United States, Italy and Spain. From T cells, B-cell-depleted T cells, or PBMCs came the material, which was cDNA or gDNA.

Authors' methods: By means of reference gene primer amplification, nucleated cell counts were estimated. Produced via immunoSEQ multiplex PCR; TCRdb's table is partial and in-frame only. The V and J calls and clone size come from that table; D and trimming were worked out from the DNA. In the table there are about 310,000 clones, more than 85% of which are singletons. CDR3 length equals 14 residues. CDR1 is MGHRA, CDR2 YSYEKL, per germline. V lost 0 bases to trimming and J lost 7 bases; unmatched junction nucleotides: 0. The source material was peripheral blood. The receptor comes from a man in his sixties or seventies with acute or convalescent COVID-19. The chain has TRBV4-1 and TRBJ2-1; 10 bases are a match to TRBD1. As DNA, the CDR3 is TGCGCCAGCAGCCAAGAGGACAGGGGGAATGAGCAGTTCTTC. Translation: CASSQEDRGNEQFF.